These 9 T cell receptor beta chains were all obtained from the same sample, sequenced in a study of graft-versus-host responses after intestinal transplantation. For these receptors, no antigen is known. TCRdb's copy holds only in-frame clones and misses some; the assay was immunoSEQ multiplex PCR. The table shows 65,000 to 100,000 clones, with 80% to 95% occurring only once. The sample here was unstimulated CD8+ T cells sorted from spleen or lymph node cells, taken before transplant. The receptors shown here come from a human donor who was the organ donor for an intestinal transplant.

This chain connects TRBV19 to TRBJ1-1, with D possibly being TRBD1 (5 bases). The germline V gene encodes CDR1 LNHDA and CDR2 SQIVND (reference sequence). The length of the CDR3 is 13 residues. Deletions cut 6 bases from V and 1 base from J, with 9 bases between. The CDR3 spells CASSNTGNTEAFF. The CDR3 coding sequence is TGTGCCAGTAGCAACACAGGGAACACTGAAGCTTTCTTT.

The gene calls are TRBV9 and TRBJ2-1; 7 bases agree with TRBD2. The CDR3 loop spans 15 amino acids. Germline V lookup: CDR1 SGDLS, CDR2 YYNGEE. After removal of 0 bases from V and 6 bases from J, the junction contained 6 bases not matched to a gene. The CDR3 loop is CASSVGPGGGNEQFF. The CDR3 coding sequence is TGTGCCAGCAGCGTAGGTCCGGGGGGTGGCAATGAGCAGTTCTTC.

The chain has TRBV29-1 and TRBJ1-1, with D possibly matching TRBD1 (5 bases). The CDR3 contains 14 residues. Trimming left V 4 bases short and J 7 bases short, with 19 bases between. The germline gives CDR1 SQVTM, CDR2 ANQGSEA. In nucleotides, the CDR3 is TGCAGCGTTGGGGGTACAGGCCGACCCAATGAAGCTTTCTTT. This translates into CSVGGTGRPNEAFF.

This clone showed up just once. The chain links TRBV7-2 to TRBJ2-7; D is possibly TRBD2 (6 bases). Germline lookup yields CDR1 SGHTA and CDR2 FQGNSA. The length of the CDR3 is 15 residues. Trimming removed 2 bases from V and 6 bases from J, with 17 bases in between. This CDR3 is CASSLYKMDYFEQYF. In DNA, the CDR3 is TGTGCCAGCAGCTTATATAAAATGGACTACTTCGAGCAGTACTTC.

This chain links TRBV6-5 with TRBJ1-1; D uncertain. Per the germline V gene, CDR1 is MNHEY and CDR2 is SVGAGI. The V end lost 2 bases, the J end lost 4 bases, and 8 bases lay between the germline ends. CDR3 length: 13 residues. Here the CDR3 reads CASSYPGSTEAFF. In DNA form, the CDR3 reads TGTGCCAGCAGTTACCCAGGCAGCACTGAAGCTTTCTTT.

The chain couples TRBV19 to TRBJ2-2; D unresolved. V was pared by 8 bases and J by 0 bases, with 10 bases between. The CDR3 is 14 amino acids. Germline V CDR1 and CDR2: LNHDA, SQIVND (reference sequence). CDR3 in amino acids: CASARYSNTGELFF. Here the CDR3 DNA reads TGTGCCAGTGCCCGATACTCGAACACCGGGGAGCTGTTTTTT.

This clone was observed once. The V and J genes are TRBV28 and TRBJ2-6; no reliable D call. V was trimmed by 7 bases and J by 0 bases, leaving 13 bases between them. The germline V gene has CDR1 MDHEN and CDR2 SYDVKM. This CDR3 has 16 residues. CDR3 in amino acids: CASTPSRVSGANVLTF. Here the CDR3 DNA reads TGTGCCAGCACCCCGTCTCGCGTCTCTGGGGCCAACGTCCTGACTTTC.

This sequence joins TRBV7-3 and TRBJ1-1; D not resolved. The V end was cut by 0 bases, the J end by 3 bases, with 11 bases between. The CDR3 is made up of 15 amino acids. Germline loops: CDR1 SGHTA, CDR2 FQGTGA. CDR3 nucleotides: TGTGCCAGCAGCTTAACTGGCGGATGGGACACTGAAGCTTTCTTT. Its translation is CASSLTGGWDTEAFF.

The chain recombines TRBV19 with TRBJ1-5; TRBD1 might be the D (6 bases). Between the trimmed V and J ends, which lost 5 bases and 3 bases, there was a span of 17 bases. From germline, CDR1 is LNHDA and CDR2 SQIVND (reference sequence). CDR3 length equals 16 residues. CDR3 bases: TGTGCCAGTAGTCCGTGGTTTTCAGGGGACAATCAGCCCCAGCATTTT. Residues: CASSPWFSGDNQPQHF. The entire variable domain, with the rest obtained from reference TRBV19 and TRBJ1-5, is as follows: DGGITQSPKYLFRKEGQNVTLSCEQNLNHDAMYWYRQDPGQGLRLIYYSQIVNDFQKGDIAEGYSVSREKKESFPLTVTSAQKNPTAFYLCASSPWFSGDNQPQHFGDGTRLSIL.